This T cell receptor beta chain appears in the sequencing data of a study of cytomegalovirus exposure and HLA in healthy donors. A multiplex PCR was run with 60 Vbeta primers and 13 Jbeta primers. Repertoires were generated with immunoSEQ multiplex PCR, while TCRdb's copy carries only in-frame clones and drops some. The sample lists roughly 200,000 clones, about 82% occurring once. Turning to this clone: Its antigen remains unidentified.

Trimming took 3 bases from V and 4 from J, leaving 13 bases between them. The CDR3 sequence is 14 residues long. Germline V gene lookup returns CDR1 SGHRS and CDR2 YFSETQ. General observations from the study: A later analysis by the authors found several of the most significant clusters apparently linked to common viral pathogens.

The TCR originated in a woman in her forties or fifties in good health and CMV-seronegative. This chain uses TRBV5-1 with TRBJ1-1; maybe TRBD1 (5 bases). Sequenced material: PBMCs. The CDR3 protein is CASSSGDRGTEAFF. The CDR3 bases are TGCGCCAGCAGCTCGGGGGATCGGGGCACTGAAGCTTTCTTT.